The clone carrying this T cell receptor (beta chain) has a single count. Its antigen is unidentified. TCRbeta library construction was performed incorporating unique molecular identifiers. A single record per CDR3 protein comes from TCRdb applying MiXCR to the PCR reads. The sample has 530,000 or so distinct CDR3 sequences; roughly a quarter are singletons. The source of the sample is a study of T-cell reconstitution after alpha-beta-depleted transplantation in children. General study results and limits: After transplant, at about two months, alpha-beta T cells were reportedly derived from several hundred expanded graft clones.

V dropped 6 bases and J dropped 1 base, with 9 bases sitting between them. The CDR3 is made up of 13 amino acids. The sequenced sample was PBMCs, obtained before TCRalphabeta/CD19-depleted stem cell transplant. V is TRBV12-3 or TRBV12-4 and J is TRBJ1-2; D is unresolved. This TCR came from a boy under three years old with Wiskott-Aldrich syndrome, due to receive a stem cell transplant. CDR3 DNA sequence: TGTGCCAGCAGCCAGACAAATAACTATGGCTACACCTTC. It yields the protein CASSQTNNYGYTF.